This T cell receptor beta chain derives from a study of blood T cell repertoires in COVID-19. Each exposed participant met a COVID-19 case in the 2 weeks preceding study entry. CDR1 is WNHNN, CDR2 SYGVQD, per germline (reference sequence). The CDR3 totals 17 residues. Trimming took off 6 bases at V and 0 bases at J, with 20 bases between the two ends. Some clones are missing from TCRdb's copy, which holds only in-frame ones; the method was immunoSEQ multiplex PCR. The table lists 210,000 or so clones, 83% of them singletons. The rearrangement links TRBV10-1 to TRBJ1-2, with D hard to call. The source of this sequence is a woman aged 45-59 years who had been exposed to COVID-19. The sample comprised PBMCs or T cells enriched from blood (not recorded which). CDR3 region: CASSLRLSGNSNYGYTF. The CDR3 nucleotides read TGCGCCAGCAGCCTACGCCTATCAGGAAACTCTAACTATGGCTACACCTTC.